The 11 T cell receptor beta chains below all came from one sample that was sequenced in a study of blood T cell repertoires in COVID-19. Sequencing was performed with immunoSEQ multiplex PCR; in TCRdb, only in-frame clones are kept and a portion is missing. The repertoire includes 430,000 or so clones, 88% of them detected once, and roughly 1.4% sits in the top ten. Material for sequencing was PBMCs or T cells enriched from blood (not recorded which). The receptors derive from a woman aged 18 to 35 who had been exposed to COVID-19.

The rearrangement joins TRBV28 to TRBJ1-1, with no clear D. Germline lookup yields CDR1 MDHEN and CDR2 SYDVKM. The CDR3 has 16 residues. V was clipped by 2 bases and J by 0 bases, with 13 bases between them. CDR3 residues: CASSLRLSSLNTEAFF. CDR3 bases: TGTGCCAGCAGTTTACGACTCTCCAGCCTGAACACTGAAGCTTTCTTT.

The chain combines TRBV5-1 with TRBJ2-7; 9 nucleotides match TRBD1. The trim removed 4 bases at V and 4 bases at J, leaving 6 bases unmatched. The CDR3 extends over 14 amino acids. The germline V gene encodes CDR1 SGHRS and CDR2 YFSETQ. Here the CDR3 reads CASSEGQGWYEQYF. The DNA of the CDR3 is TGCGCCAGCAGCGAGGGACAGGGTTGGTACGAGCAGTACTTC.

The rearrangement uses TRBV2 and TRBJ1-1, with 8 nucleotides matching TRBD1. Per the germline V gene, CDR1 is SNHLY and CDR2 is FYNNEI. J was trimmed by 4 bases and V by 4 bases; bases with no gene match: 5. The CDR3 length is 14 residues. CDR3: CASSGQGMSTEAFF. As DNA, the CDR3 is TGTGCCAGCAGTGGACAGGGGATGAGCACTGAAGCTTTCTTT.

The chain recombines TRBV7-9 with TRBJ2-7; 11 positions match TRBD2. Germline V lookup: CDR1 SEHNR, CDR2 FQNEAQ (reference sequence). Losses at the gene ends were 5 bases for V and 0 bases for J; bases not matched to a gene: 12. The CDR3 is made up of 18 amino acids. As DNA, the CDR3 is TGTGCCAGCAGCCAAGGGCTAGCGGGAGGCCTATTCTCCTACGAGCAGTACTTC. Protein: CASSQGLAGGLFSYEQYF.

This clone has more than one count but fewer than ten. This chain connects TRBV5-6 to TRBJ2-7; 12 positions match TRBD2. Germline CDR1 is SGHDT and CDR2 is YYEEEE. V gave up 2 bases and J gave up 5 bases; unmatched junction bases: 11. The CDR3 has 17 residues. The CDR3 protein is CASSFRTLAGGLHEQYF. CDR3 DNA sequence: TGTGCCAGCAGCTTCCGGACCCTAGCGGGGGGGCTCCACGAGCAGTACTTC.

This chain links TRBV27 with TRBJ2-3, with 7 bases that match TRBD1. This CDR3 is 14 amino acids long. CDR1 is MNHEY, CDR2 SMNVEV, per germline (reference sequence). The V segment lost 5 bases and the J segment 5 bases; nucleotides outside the gene matches: 7. The CDR3, as DNA: TGTGCCAGCAGTCGTCCGGGACAGCTAGATACGCAGTATTTT. It codes for CASSRPGQLDTQYF.

CDR3 sequence: CASSPGTVNSGNTIYF. Written as DNA, the CDR3 is TGTGCCAGCAGTCCCGGGACAGTTAACTCTGGAAACACCATATATTTT. This rearrangement joins TRBV28 to TRBJ1-3; 7 positions agree with TRBD1. In germline, CDR1 is MDHEN, CDR2 SYDVKM. This CDR3 region has 16 residues. V shed 5 bases and J 0 bases; nucleotides not matched to a gene: 7. The full variable domain, in which reference TRBV28 and TRBJ1-3 provide the parts outside the CDR3, is DVKVTQSSRYLVKRTGEKVFLECVQDMDHENMFWYRQDPGLGLRLIYFSYDVKMKEKGDIPEGYSVSREKKERFSLILESASTNQTSMYLCASSPGTVNSGNTIYFGEGSWLTVV.

The chain employs TRBV21-1 and TRBJ1-4. TRBV21-1 counts as a pseudogene. This CDR3 comprises 14 residues. In nucleotides, the CDR3 is TGTGCCAGCAGCAAAGGGGAGGACTGGGAAAAACTGTTTTTT. Translation gives CASSKGEDWEKLFF.

The chain is built from TRBV21-1 and TRBJ1-5; the D call TRBD1 from the table was never checked on the DNA. TRBV21-1 constitutes a pseudogene. CDR3 length: 14 residues. The CDR3 protein is CASPPVLCNQPQHF. The CDR3 DNA is TGTGCCAGCCCTCCAGTGCTGTGCAATCAGCCCCAGCATTTT.

The CDR3 DNA is TGTGCCAGCAGTCCCAGGGGGTTTTTGGAAAAACTGTTTTTT. Translating gives CASSPRGFLEKLFF. This sequence joins TRBV27 and TRBJ1-4; 7 bases agree with TRBD1. Germline loops: CDR1 MNHEY, CDR2 SMNVEV (reference sequence). V lost 5 bases, J lost 8 bases, and 8 bases stayed unmatched. This CDR3 has 14 residues.

The chain carries TRBV3-1 (or the pseudogene TRBV3-2) and TRBJ1-4, with D possibly matching TRBD1 (6 bases). Trimming removed 5 bases from V and 8 bases from J, with 15 bases in between. Germline-derived CDR1 and CDR2 are LGHDT and YNNKEL (reference sequence). This CDR3 region has 14 residues. DNA of the CDR3: TGTGCCAGCAGCGAAACAGGGCTCCACGAAAAACTGTTTTTT. Protein product: CASSETGLHEKLFF.